These 18 T cell receptor beta chains were all obtained from the same sample, sequenced in a study of T-cell reconstitution after alpha-beta-depleted transplantation in children (dated by TCRdb to the mid-2010s). Library preparation used PCR. Sequencing was performed on an Illumina HiSeq 2500. To normalize quantification of the TCRbeta repertoire, the TCR libraries were built with molecular barcoding that relied on unique molecular identifiers. TCRdb reprocessed the public reads (quality trimming at Q25 with fastp, clone calling with MiXCR) and kept in-frame beta chains. A single entry per CDR3 protein holds the most common genes and DNA from its merged rows. This sample comprises about 900,000 distinct CDR3 sequences, less than 30% of them detected only once. The ten largest clonotypes hold about 28% of the sample. Explained via the paper, the treatment or condition label denotes: allogeneic hematopoietic cell transplantation with graft depleted of TCRalphabeta T cells and CD19 B cells.

Sequenced material: PBMCs, mostly from graft donor cells, taken 360 days after TCRalphabeta/CD19-depleted stem cell transplant. Receptors were obtained from a boy younger than two who had a stem cell transplant for SCID, so the T cells may come from the graft donor.

V and J are TRBV28 and TRBJ2-5; D is perhaps TRBD2 (6 bases). The V and J ends lost 4 bases and 4 bases respectively, with 16 bases between them. CDR1 MDHEN and CDR2 SYDVKM come from the germline V gene. CDR3 length equals 15 residues. The CDR3 DNA follows: TGTGCCAGCAGTTCCCCCAGGACTACTGGAGAGACCCAGTACTTC. It encodes CASSSPRTTGETQYF.

The sample holds a few counts of this clonotype. The CDR3 DNA reads TGCGCCAGCAGCCAAGGACAGGGTAGCACAGATACGCAGTATTTT. Translation gives CASSQGQGSTDTQYF. This chain uses TRBV4-3 with TRBJ2-3, with TRBD1 matching over 7 bases. Trimming removed 1 base from V and 0 bases from J; junction bases left unmatched: 1. The CDR3 sequence is 15 residues long. Germline V gives CDR1 LGHNA, CDR2 YSLEER.

The V call is TRBV9, the J call TRBJ2-7, with D unclear. V dropped 2 bases and J dropped 1 base, with 10 bases sitting between them. Germline V gene lookup returns CDR1 SGDLS and CDR2 YYNGEE. The CDR3 sequence is 14 residues long. Here the CDR3 DNA reads TGTGCCAGCAGCGTGCATGTCGGGTCCTACGAGCAGTACTTC. Its translation: CASSVHVGSYEQYF.

The J gene is TRBJ2-5, the V gene TRBV24-1, with D possibly being TRBD2 (6 bases). CDR1 and CDR2 (germline): KGHDR, SFDVKD. CDR3 size: 14 residues. V was cut by 5 bases and J by 4 bases, with 13 bases left in between. The CDR3 loop reads CATSGGGSPETQYF. Here the CDR3 DNA reads TGTGCCACCAGTGGGGGAGGATCCCCAGAGACCCAGTACTTC.

In its sample, this clonotype was seen once. V usage is TRBV3-1 and J usage is TRBJ2-2, with D uncertain. The CDR3 has 13 residues. Per germline, CDR1 LGHDT and CDR2 YNNKEL (reference sequence). V was cut by 2 bases and J by 6 bases, with 7 bases left in between. CDR3 nucleotide sequence: TGTGCCAGCAGCCAAAGAAATGCCGGGGAGCTGTTTTTT. This encodes CASSQRNAGELFF.

The genes are TRBV6-1 and TRBJ2-1, with TRBD1 matching 7 bases. In germline, CDR1 is MNHNS, CDR2 SASEGT. The CDR3 spans 17 residues. Germline trimming cut 5 bases from V and 2 bases from J; bases unmatched to any gene: 12. The CDR3: CASSPLRKRGPYNEQFF. The CDR3 nucleotides read TGTGCCAGCAGTCCCCTTAGGAAAAGGGGGCCCTACAATGAGCAGTTCTTC.

This chain joins TRBV27 and TRBJ2-2, with D uncertain. This CDR3 comprises 13 residues. Trimming pared 3 bases from V and 8 bases from J, leaving 10 bases between. In germline, CDR1 is MNHEY, CDR2 SMNVEV (reference sequence). The CDR3 DNA follows: TGTGCCAGCAGTTTGAGGCCGGCGGGGGAGCTGTTTTTT. This encodes CASSLRPAGELFF.

This clonotype was observed a handful of times. V gene TRBV4-1 combines with J gene TRBJ2-1; D might be TRBD2 (6 bases). Germline assignment: CDR1 MGHRA and CDR2 YSYEKL. Trimming cost V 3 bases and J 9 bases, with 21 bases left between them. The CDR3 has 16 residues. This chain's CDR3 is CASSHLWDFSGGEQFF. CDR3 DNA sequence: TGCGCCAGCAGCCACCTATGGGACTTCTCGGGTGGTGAGCAGTTCTTC.

DNA of the CDR3: TGTGCCAGCAGTCGCCGAGAGGGAGGGTATGGCAATGAGCAGTTCTTC. Translation: CASSRREGGYGNEQFF. The V gene is TRBV6-2 or TRBV6-3, the J gene TRBJ2-1, with 7 positions matching TRBD2. CDR1 is MNHEY and CDR2 is SVGEGT in the germline V gene. V lost 5 bases and J lost 6; bases outside the gene matches: 13. The CDR3 spans 16 residues.

The chain recombines TRBV28 with TRBJ2-5, with 7 bases fitting TRBD1. Per the germline V gene, CDR1 is MDHEN and CDR2 is SYDVKM. This CDR3 spans 14 amino acids. Trimming removed 8 bases from V and 1 base from J; junction bases left unmatched: 7. The CDR3 DNA sequence: TGTGCCAGCTGGACCGGACAGGCCCAAGAGACCCAGTACTTC. As protein: CASWTGQAQETQYF.

In the case of this clonotype: A read error may produce the germline difference seen at one junction end. The chain couples TRBV5-5 to TRBJ2-7, with TRBD1 matching 9 bases. Germline V CDR1 and CDR2: SGHKS, YYEKEE (reference sequence). CDR3 length equals 15 residues. CDR3 DNA sequence: TGTGCCATCAGCACAGGGGGCCTTAGCTCCTACGAGCAGTACTTC. This gives the protein CAISTGGLSSYEQYF.

This clonotype came up a few times. The V call is TRBV10-3, the J call TRBJ2-1; D is possibly TRBD1 (5 bases). The germline V gene encodes CDR1 ENHRY and CDR2 SYGVKD. Trimming left V 8 bases short and J 0 bases short, with 17 bases between. The CDR3 extends over 16 amino acids. The CDR3 DNA reads as TGTGCCATCGGAAAAGGGGCTAGAAGCTCCTACAATGAGCAGTTCTTC. Its protein product is CAIGKGARSSYNEQFF.

V is TRBV19 and J is TRBJ1-6; D not certain. CDR1 is LNHDA and CDR2 is SQIVND in the germline V gene (reference sequence). V gave up 7 bases and J gave up 7 bases, with 17 bases separating them. The CDR3 contains 15 residues. CDR3 in amino acids: CASTAVGVRNSPLHF. DNA of the CDR3: TGTGCCAGTACTGCGGTTGGCGTCCGGAATTCACCCCTCCACTTT.

This sequence joins TRBV20-1 and TRBJ2-3; 8 bases match TRBD2. V lost 2 bases and J lost 10; bases outside the gene matches: 11. CDR1 is DFQATT and CDR2 is SNEGSKA in the germline V gene (reference sequence). This CDR3 is built from 14 residues. The CDR3 protein is CSARLGPRGGAQYF. The CDR3 bases are TGCAGTGCTAGACTGGGGCCTCGGGGGGGTGCGCAGTATTTT.

The V call is TRBV29-1, the J call TRBJ2-3; D uncertain. V shed 4 bases and J shed 13 bases, with 15 bases lying between them. CDR1 is SQVTM and CDR2 is ANQGSEA in the germline V gene. The CDR3 is 11 residues long. The CDR3 sequence: CSVGSLLSEYF. Written as DNA, the CDR3 is TGCAGCGTTGGGTCGTTGCTATCGGAGTATTTT.

This clonotype was observed many times. J is TRBJ1-2 and V is TRBV6-5; 8 bases are a match to TRBD1. Germline values: CDR1 MNHEY, CDR2 SVGAGI. J gave up 4 bases and V 3 bases, and 16 bases lay outside the gene matches. CDR3 length: 18 amino acids. DNA of the CDR3: TGTGCCAGCAGTTATAAGTATGGGACAGGCATCGTCGGCTATGGCTACACCTTC. Protein sequence: CASSYKYGTGIVGYGYTF.

This clonotype was observed a few times. J is TRBJ2-7 and V is TRBV7-9; 7 positions match TRBD1. Germline lookup yields CDR1 SEHNR and CDR2 FQNEAQ (reference sequence). There are 14 residues in the CDR3. V lost 5 bases to trimming and J lost 3 bases; unmatched junction nucleotides: 7. The CDR3 loop is CASSATGYRYEQYF. The CDR3 coding sequence is TGTGCCAGCAGCGCGACAGGGTACCGCTACGAGCAGTACTTC.

The rearrangement joins TRBV29-1 to TRBJ1-1; TRBD1 matches 8 bases. Trimming took 2 bases from V and 5 from J; bases not matched to a gene: 7. The CDR3 runs 14 residues. Germline-derived CDR1 and CDR2 are SQVTM and ANQGSEA. Here the CDR3 DNA reads TGCAGCGTTGAAAAGACAGGGGTAGGAACTGAAGCTTTCTTT. It specifies CSVEKTGVGTEAFF.